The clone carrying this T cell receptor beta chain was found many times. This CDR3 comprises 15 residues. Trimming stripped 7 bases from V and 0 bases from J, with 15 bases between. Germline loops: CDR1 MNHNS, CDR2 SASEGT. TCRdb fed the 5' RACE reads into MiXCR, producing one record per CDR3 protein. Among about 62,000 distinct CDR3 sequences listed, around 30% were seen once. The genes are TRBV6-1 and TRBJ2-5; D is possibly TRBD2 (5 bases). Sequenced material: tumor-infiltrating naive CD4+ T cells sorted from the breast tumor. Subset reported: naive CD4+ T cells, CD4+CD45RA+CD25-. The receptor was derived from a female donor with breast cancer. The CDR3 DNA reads TGTGCCAGCATCGAATCGAGCGGCTACCAAGAGACCCAGTACTTC. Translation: CASIESSGYQETQYF.